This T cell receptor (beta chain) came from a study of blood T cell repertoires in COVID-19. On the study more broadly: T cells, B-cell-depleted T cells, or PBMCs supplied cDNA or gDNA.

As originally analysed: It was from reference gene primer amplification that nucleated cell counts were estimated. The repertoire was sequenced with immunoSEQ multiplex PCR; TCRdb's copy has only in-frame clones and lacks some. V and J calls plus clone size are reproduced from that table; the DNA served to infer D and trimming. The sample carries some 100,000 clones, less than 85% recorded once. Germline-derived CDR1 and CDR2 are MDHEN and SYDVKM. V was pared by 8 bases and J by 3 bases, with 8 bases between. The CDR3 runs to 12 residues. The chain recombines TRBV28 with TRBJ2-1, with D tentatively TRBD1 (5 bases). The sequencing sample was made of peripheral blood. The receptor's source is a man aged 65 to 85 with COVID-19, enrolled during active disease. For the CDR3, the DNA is TGTGCCAGCGAACAGGTCTACAATGAGCAGTTCTTC. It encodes CASEQVYNEQFF.